This T cell receptor beta chain was captured in a study of T-cell memory formation after mild COVID-19. Each CDR3 protein is one row after TCRdb ran MiXCR on the 5' RACE reads. The table records about 210,000 distinct CDR3 sequences, around 25% of them present only once. Losses at the gene ends were 10 bases for V and 5 bases for J; bases not matched to a gene: 5. This CDR3 contains 13 residues. The V and J genes are TRBV12-3 or TRBV12-4 and TRBJ2-3; 11 nucleotides match TRBD2. What was sequenced was PBMCs or a T cell subset sorted from them (not recorded which). The TCR was taken from an adult woman who had mild COVID-19 (a few samples of this study predate the infection). Cell type and time point are not known. CDR3 amino acids: CATALAGVDTQYF. CDR3 sequence (DNA): TGTGCCACCGCACTAGCGGGAGTAGATACGCAGTATTTT.